The 27 T cell receptor beta chains presented below share a single source sample, sequenced in a study of T cells after yellow fever vaccination. TCRdb fed the 5' RACE reads into MiXCR, producing one record per CDR3 protein. This table holds about 69,000 distinct CDR3 sequences, about 6% found once. The sequencing used CD4+ T cells sorted from PBMCs, collected more than 14 days after the first yellow fever vaccination. The source of these receptors is a man younger than 30 who received the YFV17D yellow fever vaccine.

This clonotype was counted ten times or more. This sequence joins TRBV11-2 and TRBJ1-6; 7 bases are a match to TRBD1. Germline assignment: CDR1 SGHAT and CDR2 FQNNGV. CDR3 size: 18 residues. Trimming removed 5 bases from V and 7 bases from J; junction bases left unmatched: 17. This chain's CDR3 is CASSLYNRPDRLNSPLHF. For the CDR3, the DNA is TGTGCCAGCAGCCTTTACAACAGACCGGACAGGTTGAATTCACCCCTCCACTTT.

The sample holds many counts of this clonotype. This sequence joins TRBV12-3 or TRBV12-4 and TRBJ1-5; 7 bases agree with TRBD1. The junction had 1 base not matched to a gene; V was cut back by 3 bases and J by 5 bases. CDR3 length equals 13 residues. The CDR3 region has the DNA TGTGCCAGCAGTTTGCAGGGGGATCAGCCCCAGCATTTT. This gives the protein CASSLQGDQPQHF.

This clonotype was found many times. The V gene is TRBV6-4, the J gene TRBJ2-1; 8 bases fit TRBD2. CDR1 is MRHNA and CDR2 is SNTAGT in the germline V gene. Unmatched junction bases numbered 28, after V lost 11 bases and J lost 1 base. This CDR3 region has 21 residues. CDR3 nucleotides: TGTGCCGCCATGGAAGGGCCCTTGGGGCGGGGGGTCTTCGAGTCCTACAATGAGCAGTTCTTC. Its translation is CAAMEGPLGRGVFESYNEQFF.

This clonotype appeared many times. V gene TRBV5-1 combines with J gene TRBJ2-3; 7 bases align to TRBD2. Germline CDR1 is SGHRS and CDR2 is YFSETQ. The V and J ends lost 0 bases and 6 bases, in that order; junction bases with no gene match: 10. This CDR3 has 16 residues. CDR3 in DNA: TGCGCCAGCAGCTTGGTGGCTAGCGGTGTGGACGATACGCAGTATTTT. This translates into CASSLVASGVDDTQYF.

This clonotype was observed many times. The V gene is TRBV20-1, the J gene TRBJ1-4, with D maybe TRBD1 (5 bases). Germline V CDR1 and CDR2: DFQATT, SNEGSKA (reference sequence). Trimming took 5 bases from V and 8 from J, leaving 9 bases between them. The CDR3 is 11 amino acids. CDR3 nucleotides: TGCAGTGCTGCCCGGGGGGAAAAACTGTTTTTT. This gives the protein CSAARGEKLFF.

This clonotype was observed many times. This chain links TRBV7-9 with TRBJ2-5; D unclear. Germline V CDR1 and CDR2: SEHNR, FQNEAQ (reference sequence). The CDR3 runs 13 residues. V shed 5 bases and J shed 1 base, with 8 bases lying between them. CDR3 DNA sequence: TGTGCCAGCAGCCGCGGCACCCAAGAGACCCAGTACTTC. Its protein is CASSRGTQETQYF.

By share, this clonotype counts as medium-sized. The V gene is TRBV5-1, the J gene TRBJ2-1; 10 bases line up with TRBD2. Germline V lookup: CDR1 SGHRS, CDR2 YFSETQ. The J segment lost 7 bases and the V segment lost 3 bases, leaving 4 bases of the junction unmatched. This CDR3 contains 14 residues. The CDR3 loop is CASSSPSGGNEQFF. In DNA, the CDR3 is TGCGCCAGCAGCTCCCCTAGCGGGGGTAATGAGCAGTTCTTC. Full variable domain (missing parts from reference TRBV5-1 and TRBJ2-1): KAGVTQTPRYLIKTRGQQVTLSCSPISGHRSVSWYQQTPGQGLQFLFEYFSETQRNKGNFPGRFSGRQFSNSRSEMNVSTLELGDSALYLCASSSPSGGNEQFFGPGTRLTVL.

This clonotype was detected many times. The chain links TRBV7-2 to TRBJ1-5; a possible D gene is TRBD1 (5 bases). The CDR3 contains 14 residues. Germline V gene data show CDR1 as SGHTA and CDR2 as FQGNSA. The V end lost 5 bases, the J end lost 3 bases, and 11 bases lay between the germline ends. The CDR3 nucleotides read TGTGCCAGCAGCCCCCGGGACTACAATCAGCCCCAGCATTTT. It specifies CASSPRDYNQPQHF. The full variable domain, in which reference TRBV7-2 and TRBJ1-5 provide the parts outside the CDR3, is GAGVSQSPSNKVTEKGKDVELRCDPISGHTALYWYRQSLGQGLEFLIYFQGNSAPDKSGLPSDRFSAERTGGSVSTLTIQRTQQEDSAVYLCASSPRDYNQPQHFGDGTRLSIL.

This clonotype has ten or more counts. The J gene is TRBJ2-2, the V gene TRBV12-3 or TRBV12-4; D unresolved. Trimming removed 8 bases from V and 3 bases from J, with 13 bases in between. The length of the CDR3 is 14 residues. The CDR3 sequence is CASLRSTYTGELFF. As DNA, the CDR3 is TGTGCCAGCCTTCGGTCCACATACACCGGGGAGCTGTTTTTT.

This clonotype was counted many times. Relative to the germline gene, one junction end is altered; a read error may explain this. V is TRBV7-7 and J is TRBJ2-1, with a weak D call TRBD1 (6 bases). This CDR3 is built from 17 residues. Germline CDR1 and CDR2: SSHAT and FNYEAQ (reference sequence). Here the CDR3 DNA reads TGTGCTAGCAGTCCCCGGGGCGGGCAGGGGCTATACAATGAGCAGTTCTTC. Protein product: CASSPRGGQGLYNEQFF.

With respect to this clonotype: A much bigger clone sits one base away, suggesting this may be a read error. This chain links TRBV23-1 with TRBJ1-1; D not certain. TRBV23-1 counts as an open reading frame of uncertain function. V lost 6 bases and J lost 5, with 7 bases in between. The CDR3 consists of 11 residues. The CDR3 spells CASRQSTEAFF. The CDR3 DNA reads TGCGCCAGCAGACAGTCGACTGAAGCTTTCTTT.

This clonotype was detected many times. The rearrangement uses TRBV13 and TRBJ2-2; 7 bases are a match to TRBD1. V lost 7 bases, J lost 1 base, and 6 bases stayed unmatched. This CDR3 has 15 amino acids. The V gene's germline CDR1 is PRHDT and CDR2 FYEKMQ (reference sequence). The CDR3 region is CASIIRDRNTGELFF. The DNA for the CDR3 is TGTGCCAGCATCATAAGGGACAGGAACACCGGGGAGCTGTTTTTT. Based on the CDR3 plus reference TRBV13 and TRBJ2-2, the full variable domain is AAGVIQSPRHLIKEKRETATLKCYPIPRHDTVYWYQQGPGQDPQFLISFYEKMQSDKGSIPDRFSAQQFSDYHSELNMSSLELGDSALYFCASIIRDRNTGELFFGEGSRLTVL.

This clonotype was detected ten times or more. This sequence joins TRBV20-1 and TRBJ2-6, with D possibly matching TRBD2 (5 bases). Germline CDR1 reads DFQATT; CDR2 reads SNEGSKA (reference sequence). The CDR3 is 13 residues long. The CDR3 sequence is CSGLISGANVLTF. In nucleotides, the CDR3 is TGCAGCGGACTGATCTCTGGGGCCAACGTCCTGACTTTC.

This clonotype was detected ten times or more. The chain combines TRBV12-3 or TRBV12-4 with TRBJ2-1, with D possibly being TRBD1 (5 bases). V shed 7 bases and J shed 0 bases, with 10 bases lying between them. This CDR3 region has 14 residues. In DNA form, the CDR3 reads TGTGCCAGCACCCGACAGAGCTCCTACAATGAGCAGTTCTTC. It translates to CASTRQSSYNEQFF.

The table lists this clonotype with many counts. This rearrangement joins TRBV5-1 to TRBJ2-3, with TRBD2 as a possible D gene (5 bases). The CDR3 runs to 15 residues. V lost 4 bases, J lost 1 base, and 13 bases lay in between. CDR1 SGHRS and CDR2 YFSETQ come from the germline V gene. The CDR3 loop is CASSPRVQGTDTQYF. The CDR3 DNA sequence: TGCGCCAGCAGCCCGAGGGTTCAAGGCACAGATACGCAGTATTTT.

This clonotype occurred a few times. This chain uses TRBV2 with TRBJ2-2; no clear D gene. The CDR3 is 12 amino acids. V lost 7 bases to trimming and J lost 1 base, with 4 bases between them. The germline V gene encodes CDR1 SNHLY and CDR2 FYNNEI. This chain's CDR3 is CASKRNTGELFF. CDR3 coding DNA: TGTGCCAGCAAACGGAACACCGGGGAGCTGTTTTTT.

This clonotype was seen only a few times. The junction departs from germline at one end; a sequencing error may be responsible. This chain joins TRBV20-1 and TRBJ1-1; no reliable D call. Germline V gene lookup returns CDR1 DFQATT and CDR2 SNEGSKA (reference sequence). CDR3 length: 16 residues. CDR3 in DNA: TGCTGTGCTACCGGTGGGCATTTGAGAGTAAACACTGAAGCTTTCTTT. Protein sequence: CCATGGHLRVNTEAFF.

This clonotype was seen repeatedly, ten times or more. V usage is TRBV12-3 or TRBV12-4 and J usage is TRBJ2-1; D not certain. V was cut by 7 bases and J by 0 bases, with 7 bases left in between. The CDR3 sequence is 13 residues long. CDR3 protein: CASTVISYNEQFF. The CDR3 DNA reads as TGTGCCAGCACCGTGATCTCCTACAATGAGCAGTTCTTC.

This clonotype was counted at least ten times. V usage is TRBV20-1 and J usage is TRBJ1-3, with D unclear. Germline lookup yields CDR1 DFQATT and CDR2 SNEGSKA (reference sequence). The V and J ends lost 2 bases and 7 bases respectively, with 12 bases between them. This CDR3 spans 13 amino acids. The DNA of the CDR3 is TGCAGTGCTAGAAAGTCAGAGGAGAACACCATATATTTT. Amino acid sequence: CSARKSEENTIYF.

This clonotype was recorded at least ten times. V and J are TRBV12-3 or TRBV12-4 and TRBJ1-5; D is unclear. The V gene lost 5 bases and the J gene lost 0 bases, with 11 bases spanning the gap. This CDR3 region has 15 residues. The DNA for the CDR3 is TGTGCCAGCAGTGTGGGAGCAAATAGCAATCAGCCCCAGCATTTT. Translating gives CASSVGANSNQPQHF.

This clonotype came up many times. The J gene is TRBJ2-7, the V gene TRBV10-3; 9 nucleotides align to TRBD1. The CDR3 has 12 residues. V was clipped by 10 bases and J by 7 bases; unmatched bases: 8. Germline loops: CDR1 ENHRY, CDR2 SYGVKD. CDR3 protein: CATKQGAGEQYV. In DNA form, the CDR3 reads TGTGCCACCAAACAGGGGGCGGGTGAGCAGTACGTC.

This clonotype was detected many times. V and J are TRBV12-3 or TRBV12-4 and TRBJ2-1, with D tentatively TRBD1 or TRBD2 (5 bases each). The CDR3 loop spans 15 amino acids. Deletions cut 7 bases from V and 7 bases from J, with 20 bases between. CDR3 coding DNA: TGTGCCAGCATACGGGACGGACATTTAAGAAATGAGCAGTTCTTC. Translated, it gives CASIRDGHLRNEQFF.

This clonotype was seen many times. This chain uses TRBV19 with TRBJ1-5, with unresolved D. This CDR3 is 12 amino acids long. CDR1 is LNHDA, CDR2 SQIVND, per germline (reference sequence). The germline V and J ends were trimmed by 6 bases and 12 bases, with 15 bases remaining between them. The CDR3 sequence: CASSPPGWGQHF. The CDR3 DNA is TGTGCCAGTAGCCCTCCGGGCTGGGGCCAGCATTTT.

This clonotype has a count of ten or more. The chain uses TRBV7-2 and TRBJ2-1; D might be TRBD2 (5 bases). V lost 6 bases and J lost 5, with 17 bases in between. Germline CDR1 SGHTA, CDR2 FQGNSA. The CDR3 is made up of 15 amino acids. This CDR3 is CASSPRRGLNNEQFF. As DNA, the CDR3 is TGTGCCAGCAGTCCTCGTAGAGGGCTCAACAATGAGCAGTTCTTC.

The chain recombines TRBV5-5 with TRBJ2-7; no reliable D call. CDR1 is SGHKS, CDR2 YYEKEE, per germline (reference sequence). The CDR3 extends over 13 amino acids. The CDR3 DNA follows: TGTGCCAGCGGCTTTGGGCAAGTCTACGAGCAGTACGTC. Amino acid sequence: CASGFGQVYEQYV.

This clonotype was detected ten times or more. The chain employs TRBV4-1 and TRBJ1-4; 7 bases match TRBD1. CDR1 MGHRA and CDR2 YSYEKL come from the germline V gene. The CDR3 covers 14 residues. V lost 4 bases to trimming and J lost 4 bases; unmatched junction nucleotides: 3. Written as DNA, the CDR3 is TGCGCCAGCAGCCGGGGACAGTTTAATGAAAAACTGTTTTTT. The encoded protein is CASSRGQFNEKLFF.

This clonotype was seen repeatedly, ten times or more. This rearrangement joins TRBV6-1 to TRBJ2-2; 11 nucleotides line up with TRBD2. This CDR3 region has 16 residues. V dropped 5 bases and J dropped 4; count of bases not matched to a gene: 6. The germline gives CDR1 MNHNS, CDR2 SASEGT. In DNA, the CDR3 is TGTGCCAGCAGTCAAACTAGCGGGGGAGGCACCGGGGAGCTGTTTTTT. It encodes CASSQTSGGGTGELFF.